The 14 T cell receptor beta chains below were found in one sample sequenced in a study of cytomegalovirus exposure and HLA in healthy donors (dated by TCRdb to 2015 to 2018). The protocol used for the library was the immunoSEQ multiplex PCR assay. For the multiplex PCR, a mixture combining 60 forward primers for TCR Vbeta segments and 13 reverse primers for TCR Jbeta segments was used. TCRdb's version of the immuneACCESS table is confined to in-frame rearrangements and falls short of the full clone set. An unresolved V gene accounts for under half of the shortfall where checked; the remainder is of unknown origin. This sample holds some 180,000 clones; roughly three quarters were observed only once. The ten largest clones represent around 3% of the sample. The sequencing input was PBMCs. The receptors here all came from a male donor in good health and CMV-seronegative.

This clone was seen once. The chain is built from TRBV19 and TRBJ2-3, with 8 bases lining up with TRBD2. The CDR3 sequence is 16 residues long. J lost 2 bases, V lost 2 bases, and 6 bases had no gene match. Germline V CDR1 and CDR2: LNHDA, SQIVND (reference sequence). CDR3 sequence: CASSISLADYTDTQYF. The CDR3 region has the DNA TGTGCCAGTAGTATATCACTAGCGGATTACACAGATACGCAGTATTTT.

The chain combines TRBV6-6 with TRBJ2-7, with D perhaps matching TRBD2 (6 bases). The CDR3 has 15 amino acids. Germline CDR1 and CDR2: MNHNY and SVGAGI (reference sequence). V was shortened by 0 bases and J by 7 bases, with 16 bases between the two germline ends. The CDR3 bases are TGTGCCAGCAGTTACTCGAGAGGGCCGGGGAGGGAGCAGTACTTC. It specifies CASSYSRGPGREQYF.

The chain employs TRBV6-1 and TRBJ1-5; 7 bases line up with TRBD1. CDR1 is MNHNS and CDR2 is SASEGT in the germline V gene. The V and J ends lost 5 bases and 1 base, in that order; junction bases with no gene match: 5. The CDR3 has 15 residues. This chain's CDR3 is CASSPTGISNQPQHF. The DNA for the CDR3 is TGTGCCAGCAGTCCGACAGGGATCAGCAATCAGCCCCAGCATTTT.

The chain joins TRBV18 to TRBJ2-2, with unresolved D. With 4 bases removed from V and 7 bases from J, the gap between germline ends came to 10 bases. From germline, CDR1 is KGHSH and CDR2 LQKENI. This CDR3 is built from 13 residues. For the CDR3, the DNA is TGTGCCAGCTCACGAAGCCGTGGCGGGGAGCTGTTTTTT. Residues: CASSRSRGGELFF. The complete variable domain, with remaining parts taken from reference TRBV18 and TRBJ2-2, reads NAGVMQNPRHLVRRRGQEARLRCSPMKGHSHVYWYRQLPEEGLKFMVYLQKENIIDESGMPKERFSAEFPKEGPSILRIQQVVRGDSAAYFCASSRSRGGELFFGEGSRLTVL.

V is TRBV7-3 and J is TRBJ1-5; D is unclear. Germline-derived CDR1 and CDR2 are SGHTA and FQGTGA. V lost 4 bases and J 4 bases, leaving 8 bases between the germline ends. The CDR3 is made up of 13 amino acids. Here the CDR3 DNA reads TGTGCCAGCAGCTCTAATAGAAATCAGCCCCAGCATTTT. It is translated as CASSSNRNQPQHF.

The rearrangement links TRBV6-4 to TRBJ2-7; D unclear. With 2 bases removed from V and 3 bases from J, the gap between germline ends came to 8 bases. Germline lookup yields CDR1 MRHNA and CDR2 SNTAGT. CDR3 size: 13 residues. CDR3 sequence (DNA): TGTGCCAGCAGTGACCACCCGGGCTACGAGCAGTACTTC. Translating gives CASSDHPGYEQYF.

This sequence joins TRBV7-3 and TRBJ2-6; weak D call: TRBD1 (6 bases). The V end was cut by 5 bases, the J end by 0 bases, with 14 bases between. Germline V gives CDR1 SGHTA, CDR2 FQGTGA. The CDR3 runs to 17 residues. CDR3 DNA sequence: TGTGCCAGCAGCCCGTGGACAGCCAGCTCTGGGGCCAACGTCCTGACTTTC. It translates to CASSPWTASSGANVLTF.

The DNA of the CDR3 is TGTGCCAGCAGCTTGCGGAGGGGATCAGATACGCAGTATTTT. This codes for CASSLRRGSDTQYF. The rearrangement joins TRBV11-2 to TRBJ2-3; D may be TRBD2 (6 bases). The CDR3 is 14 residues long. Germline CDR1 reads SGHAT; CDR2 reads FQNNGV. Trimming stripped 3 bases from V and 4 bases from J, with 11 bases between.

The rearrangement uses TRBV5-1 and TRBJ1-5; 9 nucleotides match TRBD1. CDR3 length equals 15 residues. J gave up 3 bases and V 1 base, and 2 bases lay outside the gene matches. Per germline, CDR1 SGHRS and CDR2 YFSETQ. The CDR3 here is CASSLTGGFNQPQHF. In DNA, the CDR3 is TGCGCCAGCAGCTTGACAGGGGGCTTCAATCAGCCCCAGCATTTT.

This chain uses TRBV2 with TRBJ2-3; 8 positions match TRBD1. The trim removed 3 bases at V and 1 base at J, leaving 3 bases unmatched. This CDR3 comprises 15 residues. Germline CDR1 is SNHLY and CDR2 is FYNNEI. The CDR3 DNA reads TGTGCCAGCAGTGAGGGCAGGGGGCGCACAGATACGCAGTATTTT. It is translated as CASSEGRGRTDTQYF. The full variable domain, completed using reference TRBV2 and TRBJ2-3, is EPEVTQTPSHQVTQMGQEVILRCVPISNHLYFYWYRQILGQKVEFLVSFYNNEISEKSEIFDDQFSVERPDGSNFTLKIRSTKLEDSAMYFCASSEGRGRTDTQYFGPGTRLTVL.

This clone was observed a few times. The chain links TRBV30 to TRBJ2-6; D is possibly TRBD2 (5 bases). This CDR3 contains 18 residues. CDR1 is GTSNPN and CDR2 is SVGIG in the germline V gene (reference sequence). The CDR3 DNA reads TGTGCATCCGGAGGTTATCCTATTCCTAGCTCTGGGGCCAACGTCCTGACTTTC. Residues: CASGGYPIPSSGANVLTF.

This clone turned up a few times. V is TRBV9 and J is TRBJ2-7; 9 bases are a match to TRBD2. CDR3 size: 15 residues. The V gene's germline CDR1 is SGDLS and CDR2 YYNGEE. V shed 4 bases and J 2 bases; nucleotides not matched to a gene: 7. CDR3 nucleotides: TGTGCCAGCAGCCCCCGACTAGCGGAGGCCTACGAGCAGTACTTC. Amino acid sequence: CASSPRLAEAYEQYF.

The J gene is TRBJ1-1, the V gene TRBV28; D might be TRBD1 (6 bases). The germline gives CDR1 MDHEN, CDR2 SYDVKM. This CDR3 spans 13 amino acids. The V and J ends lost 5 bases and 11 bases respectively, with 18 bases between them. The chain's CDR3 is CASSPRGALNAFF. In nucleotides, the CDR3 is TGTGCCAGCAGTCCCCGGGGGGCCCTGAATGCTTTCTTT.

Here the CDR3 DNA reads TGTGCCAGTATTTCCGACTATTGGGACAGGGGTTCGCAGCCCCAGCATTTT. This sequence encodes CASISDYWDRGSQPQHF. The chain recombines TRBV19 with TRBJ1-5; 10 nucleotides agree with TRBD1. V lost 7 bases and J lost 7; bases outside the gene matches: 16. This CDR3 comprises 17 residues. Germline CDR1 is LNHDA and CDR2 is SQIVND (reference sequence).